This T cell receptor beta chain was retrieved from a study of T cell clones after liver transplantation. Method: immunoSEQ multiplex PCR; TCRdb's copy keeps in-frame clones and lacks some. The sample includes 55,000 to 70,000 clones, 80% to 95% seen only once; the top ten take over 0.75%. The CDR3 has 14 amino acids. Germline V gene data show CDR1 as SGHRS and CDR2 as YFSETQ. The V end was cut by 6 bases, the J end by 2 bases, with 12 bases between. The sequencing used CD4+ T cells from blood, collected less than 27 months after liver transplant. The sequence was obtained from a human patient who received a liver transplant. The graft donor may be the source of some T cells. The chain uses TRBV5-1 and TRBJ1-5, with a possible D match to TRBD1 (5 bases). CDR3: CASKQGMGNQPQHF. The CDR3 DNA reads TGCGCCAGCAAGCAGGGTATGGGCAATCAGCCCCAGCATTTT.